The clone carrying this T cell receptor (beta chain) was counted between two and nine times. The antigen remains undetermined. Researchers prepared the TCRbeta library using unique molecular identifiers, the study reports. A single record per CDR3 protein comes from TCRdb applying MiXCR to the PCR reads. The table includes 200,000 to 300,000 distinct CDR3 sequences, around 7.5% detected once. The record originates from a study of T-cell reconstitution after alpha-beta-depleted transplantation in children. Findings and limits, study-wide: Several hundred graft clones that had expanded were reportedly the source of alpha-beta T cells about two months after transplant. Recipient T cells and thymic progenitors that survived were the source of the high TCRbeta diversity seen at day 60 in some patients. The main origin of T-cell counts and diversity one year after transplant was newly produced T cells.

Germline CDR1 SGHTA, CDR2 FQGNSA. V dropped 5 bases and J dropped 4 bases, with 17 bases sitting between them. CDR3 size: 15 residues. V and J are TRBV7-2 and TRBJ2-5, with D perhaps TRBD1 (5 bases). The clonotype was recovered from a male patient under 18 who had a stem cell transplant for acute lymphoblastic leukemia, so the T cells may come from the graft donor. Sequenced material: PBMCs, mostly from graft donor cells, taken 180 days after TCRalphabeta/CD19-depleted stem cell transplant. This CDR3 is CASSARVGFGETQYF. The CDR3 coding sequence is TGTGCCAGCAGCGCCAGGGTAGGGTTCGGAGAGACCCAGTACTTC.